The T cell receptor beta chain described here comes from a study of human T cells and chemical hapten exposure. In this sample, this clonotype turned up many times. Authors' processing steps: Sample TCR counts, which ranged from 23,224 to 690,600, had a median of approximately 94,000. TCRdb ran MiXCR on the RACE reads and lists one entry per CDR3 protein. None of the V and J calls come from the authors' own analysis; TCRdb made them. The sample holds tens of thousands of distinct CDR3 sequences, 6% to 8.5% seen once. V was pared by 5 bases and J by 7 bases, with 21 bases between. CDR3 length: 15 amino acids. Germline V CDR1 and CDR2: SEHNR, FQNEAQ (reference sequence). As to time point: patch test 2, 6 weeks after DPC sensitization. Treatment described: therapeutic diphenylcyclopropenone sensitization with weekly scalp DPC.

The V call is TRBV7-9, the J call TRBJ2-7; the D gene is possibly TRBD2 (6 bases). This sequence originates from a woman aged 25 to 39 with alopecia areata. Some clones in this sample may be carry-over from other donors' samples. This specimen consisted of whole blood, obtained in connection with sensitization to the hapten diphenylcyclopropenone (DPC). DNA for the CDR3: TGTGCCAGCAGCCCATCCGGGCCCGGGGGATGGGAGCAGTACTTC. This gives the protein CASSPSGPGGWEQYF.